Here is one T cell receptor (beta chain) with its context. The antigen is not known. This record comes from a study of molecular identifiers for immune sequencing clone quantification. The study, taken as a whole, reports: Among effectors, clones above 20 RNA copies held over 97% of molecules; among naive cells, under 1%.

Making the bulk TCR libraries relied on previously described methods and listed TCR primers. MiXCR was run by TCRdb on the PCR reads, yielding one entry per CDR3 protein. The sample lists more than 450,000 distinct CDR3 sequences, less than 30% occurring once. The sequenced sample consisted of naive CD8+ T cells from blood, with Jurkat cell RNA spiked in. Described subset: FACS-sorted CD8+CD4-CCR7+CD45RA+ naive T cells. The TCR originated in a human donor in good health. Some libraries in this study had Jurkat cell RNA spiked in.

The CDR3 DNA is TGTGCCTGCAAAGTGGGTTACCAAACCGGGGAGCTGTTTTTT. This encodes CACKVGYQTGELFF. The chain carries TRBV27 and TRBJ2-2, with D uncertain. V lost 11 bases and J 5 bases, leaving 18 bases between the germline ends. This CDR3 has 14 residues. CDR1 MNHEY and CDR2 SMNVEV come from the germline V gene (reference sequence).